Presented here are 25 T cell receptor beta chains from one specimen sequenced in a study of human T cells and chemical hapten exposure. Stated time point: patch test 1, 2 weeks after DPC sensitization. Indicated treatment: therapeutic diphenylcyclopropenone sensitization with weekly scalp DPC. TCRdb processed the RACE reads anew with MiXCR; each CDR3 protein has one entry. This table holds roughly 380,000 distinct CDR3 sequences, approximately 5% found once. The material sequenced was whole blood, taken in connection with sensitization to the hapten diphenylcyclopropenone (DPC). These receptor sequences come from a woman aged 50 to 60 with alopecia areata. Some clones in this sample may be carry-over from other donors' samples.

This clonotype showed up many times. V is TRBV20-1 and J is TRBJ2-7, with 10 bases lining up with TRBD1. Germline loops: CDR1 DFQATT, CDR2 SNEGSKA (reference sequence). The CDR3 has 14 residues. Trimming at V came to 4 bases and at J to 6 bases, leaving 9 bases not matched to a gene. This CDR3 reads CSATPWDRGIEQYF. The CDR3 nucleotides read TGCAGTGCTACACCCTGGGACAGGGGCATCGAGCAGTACTTC.

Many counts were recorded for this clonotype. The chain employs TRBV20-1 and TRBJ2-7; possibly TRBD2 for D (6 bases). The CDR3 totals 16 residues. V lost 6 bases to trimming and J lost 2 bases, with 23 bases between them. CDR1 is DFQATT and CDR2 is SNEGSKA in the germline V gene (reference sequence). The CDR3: CSARPLVGGTPYEQYF. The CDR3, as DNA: TGCAGTGCCCGACCCCTGGTTGGCGGGACCCCCTACGAGCAGTACTTC.

The CDR3 DNA reads as TGTGCCAGCACCACGAACACCGGGGAGCTGTTTTTT. As protein: CASTTNTGELFF. The chain links TRBV27 to TRBJ2-2; D unresolved. Germline values: CDR1 MNHEY, CDR2 SMNVEV (reference sequence). The CDR3 totals 12 residues. The V end lost 7 bases, the J end lost 0 bases, and 3 bases lay between the germline ends.

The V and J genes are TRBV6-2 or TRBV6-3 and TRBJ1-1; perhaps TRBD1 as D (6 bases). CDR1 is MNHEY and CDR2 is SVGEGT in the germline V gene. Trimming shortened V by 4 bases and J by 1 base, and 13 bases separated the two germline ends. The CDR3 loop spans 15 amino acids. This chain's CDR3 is CASSFLTGSNTEAFF. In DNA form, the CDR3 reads TGTGCCAGCAGTTTTTTGACAGGTTCGAACACTGAAGCTTTCTTT.

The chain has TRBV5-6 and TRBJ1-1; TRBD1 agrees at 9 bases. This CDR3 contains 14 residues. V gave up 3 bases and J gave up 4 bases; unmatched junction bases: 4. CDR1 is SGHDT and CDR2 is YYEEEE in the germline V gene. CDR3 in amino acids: CASSWGTGSTEAFF. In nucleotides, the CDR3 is TGTGCCAGCAGCTGGGGGACAGGGAGCACTGAAGCTTTCTTT.

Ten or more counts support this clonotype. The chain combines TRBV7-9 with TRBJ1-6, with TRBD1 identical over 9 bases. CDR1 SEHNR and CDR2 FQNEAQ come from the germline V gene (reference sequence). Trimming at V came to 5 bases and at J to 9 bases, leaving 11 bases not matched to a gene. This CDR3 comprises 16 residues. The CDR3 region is CASSTSTGGSTSPLHF. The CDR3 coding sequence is TGTGCCAGCAGCACCTCTACAGGGGGCTCTACTTCACCCCTCCACTTT.

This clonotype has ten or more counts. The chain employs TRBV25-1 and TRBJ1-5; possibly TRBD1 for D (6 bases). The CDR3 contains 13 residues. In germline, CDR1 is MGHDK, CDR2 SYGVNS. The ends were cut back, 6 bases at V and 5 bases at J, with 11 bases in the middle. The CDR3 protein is CASSLWGHQPQHF. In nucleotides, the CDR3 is TGTGCCAGCAGCCTATGGGGGCATCAGCCCCAGCATTTT.

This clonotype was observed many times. The CDR3 loop reads CASSSRGPGFF. CDR3 in DNA: TGTGCCAGCAGTTCCAGGGGCCCCGGGTTCTTC. The chain has TRBV28 and TRBJ2-1; maybe TRBD1 (6 bases). The length of the CDR3 is 11 residues. Germline CDR1 MDHEN, CDR2 SYDVKM. V lost 4 bases and J 15 bases, leaving 13 bases between the germline ends.

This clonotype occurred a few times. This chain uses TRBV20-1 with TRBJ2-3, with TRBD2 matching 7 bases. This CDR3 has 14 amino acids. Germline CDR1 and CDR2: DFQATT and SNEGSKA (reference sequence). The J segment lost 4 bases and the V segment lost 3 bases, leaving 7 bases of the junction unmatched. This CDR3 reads CSARFAGDPDTQYF. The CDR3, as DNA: TGCAGTGCTAGGTTCGCGGGAGACCCAGATACGCAGTATTTT.

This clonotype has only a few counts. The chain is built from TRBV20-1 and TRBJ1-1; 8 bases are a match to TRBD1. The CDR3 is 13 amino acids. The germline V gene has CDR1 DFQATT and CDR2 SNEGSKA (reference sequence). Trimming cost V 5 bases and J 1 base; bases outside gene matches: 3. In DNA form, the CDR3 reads TGCAGTGCTCCAGGGGGCTCGAACACTGAAGCTTTCTTT. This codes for CSAPGGSNTEAFF.

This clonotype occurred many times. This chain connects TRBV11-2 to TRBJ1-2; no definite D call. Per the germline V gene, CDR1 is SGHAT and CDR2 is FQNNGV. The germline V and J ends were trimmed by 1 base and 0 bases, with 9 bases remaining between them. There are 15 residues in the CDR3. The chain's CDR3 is CASSLARATNYGYTF. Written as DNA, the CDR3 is TGTGCCAGCAGCTTAGCGCGGGCTACTAACTATGGCTACACCTTC.

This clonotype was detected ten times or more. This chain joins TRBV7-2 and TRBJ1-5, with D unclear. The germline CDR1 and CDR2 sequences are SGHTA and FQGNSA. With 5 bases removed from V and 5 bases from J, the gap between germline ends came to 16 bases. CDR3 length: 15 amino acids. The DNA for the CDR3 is TGTGCCAGCAGCCCACGGTACGGTGGGGATCAGCCCCAGCATTTT. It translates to CASSPRYGGDQPQHF.

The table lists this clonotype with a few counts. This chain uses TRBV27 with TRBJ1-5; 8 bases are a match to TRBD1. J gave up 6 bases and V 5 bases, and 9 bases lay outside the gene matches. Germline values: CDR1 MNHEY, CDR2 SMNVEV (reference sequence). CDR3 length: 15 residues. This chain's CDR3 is CASSRYGQGGQPQHF. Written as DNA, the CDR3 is TGTGCCAGCAGTAGATACGGACAGGGAGGTCAGCCCCAGCATTTT.

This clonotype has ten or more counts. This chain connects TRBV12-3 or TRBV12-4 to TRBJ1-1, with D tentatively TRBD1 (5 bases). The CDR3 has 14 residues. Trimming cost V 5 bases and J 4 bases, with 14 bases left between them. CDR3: CASSPTRGGTEAFF. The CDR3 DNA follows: TGTGCCAGCAGTCCTACACGGGGCGGCACTGAAGCTTTCTTT.

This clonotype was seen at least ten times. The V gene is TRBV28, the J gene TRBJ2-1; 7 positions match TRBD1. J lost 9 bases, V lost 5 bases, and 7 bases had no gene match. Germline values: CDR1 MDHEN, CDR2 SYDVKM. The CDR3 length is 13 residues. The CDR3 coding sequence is TGTGCCAGCAGTCGAGGGACAGAGGGTGAGCAGTTCTTC. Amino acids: CASSRGTEGEQFF.

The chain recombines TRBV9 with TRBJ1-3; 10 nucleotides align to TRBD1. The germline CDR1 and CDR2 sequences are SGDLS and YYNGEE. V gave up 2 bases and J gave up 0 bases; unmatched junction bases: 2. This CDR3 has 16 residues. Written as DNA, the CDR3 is TGTGCCAGCAGCGTCGGGACAGGGGTCTCTGGAAACACCATATATTTT. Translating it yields CASSVGTGVSGNTIYF.

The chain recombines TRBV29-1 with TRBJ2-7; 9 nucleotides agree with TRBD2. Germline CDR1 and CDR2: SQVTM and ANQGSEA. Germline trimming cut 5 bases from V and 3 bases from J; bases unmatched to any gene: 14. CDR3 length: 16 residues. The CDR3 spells CSVRGLAGLHGYEQYF. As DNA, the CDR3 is TGCAGCGTTCGGGGGCTAGCGGGACTCCACGGCTACGAGCAGTACTTC.

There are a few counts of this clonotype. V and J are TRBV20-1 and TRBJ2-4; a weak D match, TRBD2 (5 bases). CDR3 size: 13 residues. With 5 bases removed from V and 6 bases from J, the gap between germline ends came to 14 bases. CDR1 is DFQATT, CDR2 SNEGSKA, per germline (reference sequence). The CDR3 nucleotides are TGCAGTGCTGGGGAACGGAGCGGAAACATTCAGTACTTC. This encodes CSAGERSGNIQYF.

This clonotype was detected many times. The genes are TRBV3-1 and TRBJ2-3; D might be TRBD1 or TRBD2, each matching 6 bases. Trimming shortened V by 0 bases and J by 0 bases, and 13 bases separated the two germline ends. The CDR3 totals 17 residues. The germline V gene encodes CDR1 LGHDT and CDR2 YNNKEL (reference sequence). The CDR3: CASSQERGETSTDTQYF. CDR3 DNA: TGTGCCAGCAGCCAAGAGAGGGGGGAGACTAGCACAGATACGCAGTATTTT.

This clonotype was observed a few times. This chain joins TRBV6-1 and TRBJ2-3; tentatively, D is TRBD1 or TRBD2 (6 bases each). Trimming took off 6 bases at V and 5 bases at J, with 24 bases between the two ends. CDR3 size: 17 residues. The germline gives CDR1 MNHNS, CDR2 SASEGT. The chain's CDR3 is CASRPLTSRGRGDTQYF. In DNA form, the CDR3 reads TGTGCCAGCAGGCCCTTAACTAGCCGGGGGCGGGGAGATACGCAGTATTTT.

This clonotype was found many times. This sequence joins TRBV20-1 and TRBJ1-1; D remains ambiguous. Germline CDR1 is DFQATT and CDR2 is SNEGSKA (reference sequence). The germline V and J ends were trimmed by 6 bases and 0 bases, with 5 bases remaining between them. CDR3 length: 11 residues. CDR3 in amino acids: CSAYLNTEAFF. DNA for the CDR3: TGCAGTGCATACCTGAACACTGAAGCTTTCTTT.

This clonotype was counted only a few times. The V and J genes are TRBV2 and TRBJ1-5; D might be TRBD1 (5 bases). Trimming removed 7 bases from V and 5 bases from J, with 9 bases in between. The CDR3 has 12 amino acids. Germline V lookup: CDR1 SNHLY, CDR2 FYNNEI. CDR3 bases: TGTGCCAGCAAAGGGGAGGATCAGCCCCAGCATTTT. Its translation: CASKGEDQPQHF.

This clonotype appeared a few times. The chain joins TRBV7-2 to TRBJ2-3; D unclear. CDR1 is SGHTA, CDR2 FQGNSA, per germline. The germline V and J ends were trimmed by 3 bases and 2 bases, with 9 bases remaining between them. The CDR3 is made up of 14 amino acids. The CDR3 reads CASSFQASTDTQYF. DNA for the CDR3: TGTGCCAGCAGCTTCCAAGCCTCCACAGATACGCAGTATTTT.

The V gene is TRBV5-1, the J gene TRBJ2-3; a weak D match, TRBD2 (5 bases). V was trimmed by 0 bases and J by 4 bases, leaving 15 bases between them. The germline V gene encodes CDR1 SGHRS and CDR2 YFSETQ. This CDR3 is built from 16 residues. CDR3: CASSLEVPVEADTQYF. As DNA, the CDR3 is TGCGCCAGCAGCTTGGAAGTTCCCGTGGAGGCAGATACGCAGTATTTT.

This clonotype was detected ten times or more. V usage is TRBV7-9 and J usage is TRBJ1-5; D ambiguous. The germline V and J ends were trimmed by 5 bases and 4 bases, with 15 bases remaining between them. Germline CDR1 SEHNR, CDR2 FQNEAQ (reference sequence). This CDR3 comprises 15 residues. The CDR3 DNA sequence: TGTGCCAGCAGCCCGGGAGGGCCCGTTAATCAGCCCCAGCATTTT. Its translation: CASSPGGPVNQPQHF.